The rows below give T cell receptor beta chains drawn from one sample of a study of blood T cell repertoires in COVID-19. Produced via immunoSEQ multiplex PCR; TCRdb's table is partial and in-frame only. The table shows more than 200,000 clones, with approximately 86% occurring only once. Sequences were obtained from peripheral blood. The receptors originated from a man aged 25 to 40 with active or convalescent COVID-19. Each CDR3 is given with its conserved first and last residue. The D gene is left open where the match is weak. Expanded clones get a size class; other rows say once, few or many, or leave the size out.

j_call d_call v_call clone_size cdr3_aa cdr3_nt
TRBJ1-3 TRBD1 TRBV30 - CAGGTGAGNTIYF TGTGCCGGGGGGACAGGGGCTGGAAACACCATATATTTT
TRBJ1-1 - TRBV7-9 - CASSLSAGKDANTEAFF TGTGCCAGCAGCTTATCGGCAGGGAAGGATGCGAACACTGAAGCTTTCTTT
TRBJ2-3 TRBD2 TRBV4-1 - CASSQDRRGDTDTQYF TGCGCCAGCAGCCAAGATCGCCGGGGGGACACAGATACGCAGTATTTT
TRBJ2-2 - TRBV30 - CAWSVSGATGELFF TGTGCCTGGAGTGTATCTGGGGCGACCGGGGAGCTGTTTTTT
TRBJ2-7 - TRBV24-1 - CATSDTVEGGEQYF TGTGCCACCAGTGACACGGTGGAGGGCGGCGAGCAGTACTTC
TRBJ1-6 - TRBV5-5 - CASSSSRAISSYNSPLHF TGTGCCAGCAGCTCCAGCAGGGCCATAAGCTCCTATAATTCACCCCTCCACTTT
TRBJ1-1 - TRBV2 - CASSAGYVTEAFF TGTGCCAGCAGTGCGGGGTATGTCACTGAAGCTTTCTTT
TRBJ2-1 - TRBV24-1 - CATSARGANNEQFF TGTGCCACCAGTGCCAGGGGGGCAAACAATGAGCAGTTCTTC
TRBJ2-7 TRBD1 TRBV29-1 - CSVAGGLAYEQYF TGCAGCGTTGCAGGGGGCCTCGCCTACGAGCAGTACTTC
TRBJ1-5 TRBD1 TRBV18 - CASSYQGAGQPQHF TGTGCCAGCTCTTATCAGGGGGCTGGACAGCCCCAGCATTTT
TRBJ2-1 TRBD2 TRBV13 - CASSLAGGSYNEQFF TGTGCCAGCAGTTTAGCGGGGGGCTCCTACAATGAGCAGTTCTTC
TRBJ1-6 - TRBV6-1 few CASSDSGPAGGPNSPLHF TGTGCCAGCAGTGATTCTGGACCGGCCGGAGGACCTAATTCACCCCTCCACTTT
TRBJ1-1 - TRBV6-5 - CASRRTDEAFF TGTGCCAGCAGAAGGACAGATGAAGCTTTCTTT
TRBJ1-2 - TRBV15 - CATSRGTAGGYTF TGTGCCACCAGCAGAGGGACGGCGGGTGGCTACACCTTC
TRBJ1-1 - TRBV5-1 once CASSFAVNTEAFF TGCGCCAGCAGCTTCGCAGTGAACACTGAAGCTTTCTTT
TRBJ2-5 TRBD2 TRBV5-1 few CASSSVPLTSGGQETQYF TGCGCCAGCAGCTCGGTACCCCTCACTAGCGGGGGACAAGAGACCCAGTACTTC
TRBJ2-1 - TRBV4-1 - CASSQLRVGGRSYNEQFF TGCGCCAGCAGCCAACTACGGGTGGGGGGGCGTTCCTACAATGAGCAGTTCTTC
TRBJ1-1 - TRBV14 - CASSQGQNTEAFF TGTGCCAGCAGCCAAGGACAGAACACTGAAGCTTTCTTT
TRBJ2-3 TRBD2 TRBV9 - CASSANSGTGDTQYF TGTGCCAGCAGCGCGAATAGCGGGACGGGAGATACGCAGTATTTT
TRBJ1-2 TRBD1 TRBV5-1 - CASAPGQDYGYTF TGCGCCAGCGCTCCCGGACAGGACTATGGCTACACCTTC
TRBJ1-1 - TRBV2 - CASRDFGAGTEAFF TGTGCCAGCAGGGATTTTGGGGCCGGCACTGAAGCTTTCTTT
TRBJ2-6 - TRBV9 - CASSVGQGVYGANVLTF TGTGCCAGCAGCGTAGGTCAGGGTGTCTATGGGGCCAACGTCCTGACTTTC
TRBJ2-7 - TRBV5-1 - CASSLVSVSPAEQYF TGCGCCAGCAGCTTGGTTTCGGTTTCCCCTGCCGAGCAGTACTTC
TRBJ1-1 TRBD1 TRBV6-5 - CASGQIQGRAFF TGTGCCAGCGGCCAAATACAGGGGAGAGCTTTCTTT
TRBJ2-2 - TRBV7-8 - CASSLAAGRTGELFF TGTGCCAGCAGCTTAGCTGCAGGGCGCACCGGGGAGCTGTTTTTT
TRBJ1-4 - TRBV6-5 - CASSYSQGSNEKLFF TGTGCCAGCAGTTACTCACAGGGATCTAATGAAAAACTGTTTTTT
TRBJ2-3 TRBD2 TRBV3-1/TRBV3-2 once CASGMGRGGTDTQYF TGTGCCAGCGGCATGGGGCGGGGGGGCACAGATACGCAGTATTTT
TRBJ1-4 TRBD1 TRBV7-9 once CASSLSRGQGEKLFF TGTGCCAGCAGCTTATCCAGGGGGCAAGGTGAAAAACTGTTTTTT
TRBJ2-7 - TRBV5-4 - CASSLGTTKYEQYF TGTGCCAGCAGCTTGGGTACGACTAAATACGAGCAGTACTTC
TRBJ2-1 - TRBV18 - CASSPQSAYNEQFF TGTGCCAGCTCACCTCAAAGCGCCTACAATGAGCAGTTCTTC
TRBJ1-3 - TRBV15 - CATSSSAEGGNTIYF TGTGCCACCAGCTCATCCGCCGAGGGAGGAAACACCATATATTTT
TRBJ1-1 - TRBV18 - CASSPPFGGGTEAFF TGTGCCAGCTCACCACCATTCGGGGGGGGCACTGAAGCTTTCTTT
TRBJ2-4 - TRBV5-6 - CASSFVATGRAKNIQYF TGTGCCAGCAGCTTTGTGGCGACAGGTCGAGCCAAAAACATTCAGTACTTC
TRBJ1-2 - TRBV29-1 - CSVLVPRQSPGYTF TGCAGCGTTCTAGTCCCAAGGCAGTCGCCTGGCTACACCTTC
TRBJ1-1 - TRBV23-1 - CASSQSPGDTEAFF TGCGCCAGCAGTCAATCCCCAGGGGACACTGAAGCTTTCTTT
TRBJ2-2 - TRBV5-8 - CASTIRGHTGELFF TGTGCCAGCACTATCAGGGGCCACACCGGGGAGCTGTTTTTT
TRBJ1-4 - TRBV9 - CASSVAPGHSEKLFF TGTGCCAGCAGCGTCGCCCCGGGACATTCTGAAAAACTGTTTTTT
TRBJ1-2 TRBD1 TRBV3-1/TRBV3-2 - CASSQISQGNYGYTF TGTGCCAGCAGCCAAATCTCACAGGGGAACTATGGCTACACCTTC
TRBJ2-5 - TRBV5-6 - CASNTQGTSETETQYF TGTGCCAGCAACACCCAGGGAACGAGTGAAACGGAGACCCAGTACTTC
TRBJ2-3 - TRBV4-1 - CASSQGVQGLTDTQYF TGCGCCAGCAGCCAAGGTGTCCAGGGGCTTACAGATACGCAGTATTTT
TRBJ2-1 TRBD2 TRBV12-3/TRBV12-4 - CASSFGSGDEQFF TGTGCCAGCAGTTTTGGCAGCGGGGATGAGCAGTTCTTC
TRBJ2-1 TRBD1 TRBV5-5 - CASSFRPDRDLYNEQFF TGTGCCAGCAGCTTCAGACCTGACAGGGATCTTTACAATGAGCAGTTCTTC
TRBJ1-4 TRBD1 TRBV13 - CASSLVTGGVPNEKLFF TGTGCCAGCAGCTTAGTCACAGGGGGCGTCCCTAATGAAAAACTGTTTTTT
TRBJ2-6 - TRBV2 - CASISFQGANVLTF TGTGCCAGCATCTCGTTTCAGGGGGCCAACGTCCTGACTTTC
TRBJ2-2 - TRBV5-5 - CASSLERTSTGELFF TGTGCCAGCAGCTTGGAGAGGACATCCACCGGGGAGCTGTTTTTT
TRBJ2-5 TRBD2 TRBV2 - CASGMSLAGGRETQYF TGTGCCAGCGGGATGAGTCTAGCGGGGGGGCGAGAGACCCAGTACTTC
TRBJ1-2 TRBD1 TRBV5-6 - CASSLGRIGTGDGYTF TGTGCCAGCAGCTTGGGAAGGATAGGGACAGGGGATGGCTACACCTTC
TRBJ1-2 - TRBV11-2 - CASSLGTTSYGYTF TGTGCCAGCAGCTTAGGAACTACTTCCTATGGCTACACCTTC
TRBJ2-1 TRBD1 TRBV6-5 - CASSPRTGLGIF TGTGCCAGCAGTCCCCGGACAGGGCTGGGGATCTTC
TRBJ1-5 - TRBV7-2 - CASADGQGVGPQHF TGTGCCAGCGCGGACGGTCAGGGCGTAGGGCCCCAGCATTTT